This T cell receptor beta chain stems from a study of cytomegalovirus exposure and HLA in healthy donors. On this clone itself: Its antigen is currently unknown.

From germline, CDR1 is SGHVS and CDR2 FQNEAQ. This CDR3 spans 15 amino acids. Trimming cost V 5 bases and J 1 base, with 12 bases left between them. Regarding the study as a whole: Cytomegalovirus association was listed for 164 TCR beta chains.

Measured with immunoSEQ multiplex PCR; TCRdb has only the in-frame clones, and not every one. This table holds about 350,000 clones, approximately 86% found once. The V call is TRBV7-8, the J call TRBJ1-5, with D possibly matching TRBD1 (6 bases). The sequencing input was PBMCs. The receptor's source is a woman aged 25-40 years in good health and CMV-seropositive. The DNA of the CDR3 is TGTGCCAGCAGCGCTGGGCAGGGGAGCAATCAGCCCCAGCATTTT. Translated: CASSAGQGSNQPQHF. The full variable domain, its missing parts supplied by reference TRBV7-8 and TRBJ1-5, is GAGVSQSPRYKVAKRGQDVALRCDPISGHVSLFWYQQALGQGPEFLTYFQNEAQLDKSGLPSDRFFAERPEGSVSTLKIQRTQQEDSAVYLCASSAGQGSNQPQHFGDGTRLSIL.